This T cell receptor beta chain was captured in a study of shared clonotypes between healthy human individuals. Study results and limitations: Sharing across four donors was highest in naive CD4 (roughly 5%) and lowest in memory CD8 (approximately 0.4%).

A remark on this clone: What it recognizes is unknown.

Produced via immunoSEQ multiplex PCR; TCRdb's table is partial and in-frame only. Among some 380,000 clones listed, about 97% were seen once. The V and J ends lost 5 bases and 6 bases, in that order; junction bases with no gene match: 12. The CDR3 is made up of 15 amino acids. Germline V gene data show CDR1 as SGHRS and CDR2 as YFSETQ. The rearrangement links TRBV5-1 to TRBJ2-7; 9 positions agree with TRBD1. This clonotype was sampled from a man in his thirties or forties in good health. Specimen: memory CD8+ T cells sorted from blood. Subset here: CD45RO+ cells pooled with CCR7-negative TemRA cells. CDR3 region: CASSSSGTGSGEQYF. CDR3 nucleotides: TGCGCCAGCAGTTCCTCCGGGACAGGGAGCGGCGAGCAGTACTTC.